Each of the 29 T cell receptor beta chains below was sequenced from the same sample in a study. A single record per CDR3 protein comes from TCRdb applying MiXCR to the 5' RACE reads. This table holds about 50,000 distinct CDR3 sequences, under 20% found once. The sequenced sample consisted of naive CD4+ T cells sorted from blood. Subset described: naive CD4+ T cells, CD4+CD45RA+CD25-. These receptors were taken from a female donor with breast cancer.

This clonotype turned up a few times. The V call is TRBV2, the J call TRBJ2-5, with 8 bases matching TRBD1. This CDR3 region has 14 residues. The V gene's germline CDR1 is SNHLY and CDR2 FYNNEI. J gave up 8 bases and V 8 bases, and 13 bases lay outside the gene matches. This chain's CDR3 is CASQLRGQGATQYF. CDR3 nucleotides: TGTGCCAGCCAACTTAGGGGGCAGGGGGCTACCCAGTACTTC.

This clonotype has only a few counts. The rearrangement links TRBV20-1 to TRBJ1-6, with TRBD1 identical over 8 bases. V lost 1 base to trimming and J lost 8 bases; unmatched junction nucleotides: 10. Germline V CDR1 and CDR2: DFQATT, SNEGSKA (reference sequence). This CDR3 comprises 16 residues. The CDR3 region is CSARGGQDLGDSPLHF. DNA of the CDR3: TGCAGTGCTAGAGGGGGACAGGATCTGGGGGATTCACCCCTCCACTTT.

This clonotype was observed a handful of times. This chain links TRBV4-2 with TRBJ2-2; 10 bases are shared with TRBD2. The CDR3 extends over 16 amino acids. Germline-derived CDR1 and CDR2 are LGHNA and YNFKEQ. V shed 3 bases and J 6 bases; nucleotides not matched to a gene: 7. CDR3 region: CASSQEREGVSGELFF. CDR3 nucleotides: TGTGCCAGCAGCCAGGAGCGGGAGGGCGTTTCCGGGGAGCTGTTTTTT.

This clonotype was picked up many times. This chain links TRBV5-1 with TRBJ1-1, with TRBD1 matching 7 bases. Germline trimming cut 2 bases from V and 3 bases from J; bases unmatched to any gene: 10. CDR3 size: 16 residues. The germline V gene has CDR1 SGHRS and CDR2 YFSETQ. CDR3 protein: CASSLHRGKGDTEAFF. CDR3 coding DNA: TGCGCCAGCAGCTTACACAGGGGAAAGGGGGACACTGAAGCTTTCTTT.

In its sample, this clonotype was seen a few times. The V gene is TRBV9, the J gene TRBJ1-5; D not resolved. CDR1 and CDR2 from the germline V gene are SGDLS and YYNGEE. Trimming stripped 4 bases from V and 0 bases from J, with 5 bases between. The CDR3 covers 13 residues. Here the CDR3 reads CASSTDSNQPQHF. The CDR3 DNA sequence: TGTGCCAGCAGCACAGATAGCAATCAGCCCCAGCATTTT.

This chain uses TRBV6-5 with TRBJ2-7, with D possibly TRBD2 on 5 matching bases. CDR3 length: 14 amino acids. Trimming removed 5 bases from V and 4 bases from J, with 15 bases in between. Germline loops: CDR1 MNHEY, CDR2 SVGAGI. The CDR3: CASSKVRDPYEQYF. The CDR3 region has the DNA TGTGCCAGCAGTAAAGTTCGGGATCCGTACGAGCAGTACTTC.

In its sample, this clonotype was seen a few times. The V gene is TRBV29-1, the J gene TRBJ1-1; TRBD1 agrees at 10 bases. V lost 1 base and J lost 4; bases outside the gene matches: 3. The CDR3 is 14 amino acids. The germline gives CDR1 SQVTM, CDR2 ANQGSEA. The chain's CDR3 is CSVEGDRGGTEAFF. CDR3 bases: TGCAGCGTTGAAGGGGACAGGGGCGGCACTGAAGCTTTCTTT.

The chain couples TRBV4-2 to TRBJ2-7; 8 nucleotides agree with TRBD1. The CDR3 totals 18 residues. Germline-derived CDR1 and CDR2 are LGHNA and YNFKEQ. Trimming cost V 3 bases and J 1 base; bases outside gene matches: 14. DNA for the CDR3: TGTGCCAGCAGCCACGGACAGGCGGGCGGGACAGGATCCTACGAGCAGTACTTC. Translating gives CASSHGQAGGTGSYEQYF.

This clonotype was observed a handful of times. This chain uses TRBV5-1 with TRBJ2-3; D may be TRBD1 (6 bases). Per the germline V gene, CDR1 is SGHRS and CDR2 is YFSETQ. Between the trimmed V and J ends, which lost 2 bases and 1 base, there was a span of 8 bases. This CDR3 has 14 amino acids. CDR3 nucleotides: TGCGCCAGCAGCTTACAGGGAGGCACAGATACGCAGTATTTT. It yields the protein CASSLQGGTDTQYF.

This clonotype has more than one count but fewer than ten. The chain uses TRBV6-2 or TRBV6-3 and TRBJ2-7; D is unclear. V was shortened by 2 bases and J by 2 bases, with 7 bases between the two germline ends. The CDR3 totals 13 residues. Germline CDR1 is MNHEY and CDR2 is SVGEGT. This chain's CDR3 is CASSYPGTYEQYF. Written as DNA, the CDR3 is TGTGCCAGCAGTTACCCTGGGACCTACGAGCAGTACTTC.

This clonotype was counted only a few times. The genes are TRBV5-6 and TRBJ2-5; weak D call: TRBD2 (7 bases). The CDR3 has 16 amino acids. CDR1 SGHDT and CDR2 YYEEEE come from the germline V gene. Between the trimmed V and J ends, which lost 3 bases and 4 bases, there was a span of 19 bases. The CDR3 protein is CASSSQEGGRRETQYF. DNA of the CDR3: TGTGCCAGCAGCTCGCAAGAGGGGGGGCGGCGAGAGACCCAGTACTTC.

The CDR3 reads CASSALGAFF. The CDR3 DNA reads as TGTGCCAGCAGTGCGCTAGGAGCTTTCTTT. J is TRBJ1-1 and V is TRBV2; D uncertain. V was cut by 4 bases and J by 10 bases, with 7 bases left in between. Looked up from germline, CDR1 is SNHLY and CDR2 is FYNNEI. This CDR3 has 10 amino acids.

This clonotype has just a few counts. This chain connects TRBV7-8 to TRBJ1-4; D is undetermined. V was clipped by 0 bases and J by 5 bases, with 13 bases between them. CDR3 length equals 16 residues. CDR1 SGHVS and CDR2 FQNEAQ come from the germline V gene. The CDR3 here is CASSLAREGRNEKLFF. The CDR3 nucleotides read TGTGCCAGCAGCTTAGCGCGAGAGGGCAGGAATGAAAAACTGTTTTTT.

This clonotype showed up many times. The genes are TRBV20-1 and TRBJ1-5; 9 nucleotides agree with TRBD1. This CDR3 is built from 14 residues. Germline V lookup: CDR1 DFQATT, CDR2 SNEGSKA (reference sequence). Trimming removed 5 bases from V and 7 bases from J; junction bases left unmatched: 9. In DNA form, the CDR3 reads TGCAGTGCTTCCAGGGACAGGGTAGGGCAGCCCCAGCATTTT. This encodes CSASRDRVGQPQHF.

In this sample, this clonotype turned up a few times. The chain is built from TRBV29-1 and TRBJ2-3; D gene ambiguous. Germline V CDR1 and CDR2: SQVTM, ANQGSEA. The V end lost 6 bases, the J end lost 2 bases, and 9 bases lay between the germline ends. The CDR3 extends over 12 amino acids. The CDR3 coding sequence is TGCAGCGTACTTCTCTTCACAGATACGCAGTATTTT. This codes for CSVLLFTDTQYF.

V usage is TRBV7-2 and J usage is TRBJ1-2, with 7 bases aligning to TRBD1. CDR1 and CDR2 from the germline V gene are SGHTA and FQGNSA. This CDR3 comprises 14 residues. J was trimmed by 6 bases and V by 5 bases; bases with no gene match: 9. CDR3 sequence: CASSAAGTENGYTF. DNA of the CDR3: TGTGCCAGCAGCGCCGCCGGGACAGAAAATGGCTACACCTTC.

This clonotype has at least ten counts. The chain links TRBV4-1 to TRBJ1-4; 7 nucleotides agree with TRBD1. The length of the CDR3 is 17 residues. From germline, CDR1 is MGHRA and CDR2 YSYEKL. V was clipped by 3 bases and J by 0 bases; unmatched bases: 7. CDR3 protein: CASSHSLQGPTNEKLFF. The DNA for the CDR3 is TGCGCCAGCAGCCATTCCCTACAGGGGCCAACTAATGAAAAACTGTTTTTT.

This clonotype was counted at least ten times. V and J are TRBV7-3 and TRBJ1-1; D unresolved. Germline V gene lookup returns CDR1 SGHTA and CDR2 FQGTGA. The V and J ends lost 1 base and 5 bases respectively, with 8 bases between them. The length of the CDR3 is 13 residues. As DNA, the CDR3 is TGTGCCAGCAGCTTAATATCCGGGACTGAAGCTTTCTTT. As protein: CASSLISGTEAFF.

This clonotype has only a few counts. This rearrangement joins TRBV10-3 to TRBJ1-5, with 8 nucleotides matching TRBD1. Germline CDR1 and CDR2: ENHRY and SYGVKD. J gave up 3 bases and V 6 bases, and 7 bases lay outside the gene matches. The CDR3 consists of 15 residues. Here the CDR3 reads CAIRDTGGDNQPQHF. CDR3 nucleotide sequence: TGTGCCATCAGGGATACAGGGGGGGACAATCAGCCCCAGCATTTT.

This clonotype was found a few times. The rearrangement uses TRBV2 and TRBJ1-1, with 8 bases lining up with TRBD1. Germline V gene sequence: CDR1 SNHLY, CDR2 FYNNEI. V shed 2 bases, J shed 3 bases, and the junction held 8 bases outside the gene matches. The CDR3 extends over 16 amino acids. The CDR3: CASSERGRGPDTEAFF. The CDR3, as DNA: TGTGCCAGCAGTGAACGGGGCAGGGGGCCGGACACTGAAGCTTTCTTT.

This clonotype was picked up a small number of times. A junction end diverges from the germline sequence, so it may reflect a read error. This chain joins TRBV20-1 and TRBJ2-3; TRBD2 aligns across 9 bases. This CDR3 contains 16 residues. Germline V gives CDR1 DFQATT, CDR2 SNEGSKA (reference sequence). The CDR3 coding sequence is TGCAGTGCTGCCGAACCTCGCGGGACTAGCACAGATACGCAGAATTTT. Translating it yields CSAAEPRGTSTDTQNF.

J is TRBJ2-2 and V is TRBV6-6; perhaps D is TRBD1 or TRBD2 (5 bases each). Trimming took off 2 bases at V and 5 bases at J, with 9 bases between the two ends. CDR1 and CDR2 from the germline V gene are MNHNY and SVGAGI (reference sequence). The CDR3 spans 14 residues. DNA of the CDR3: TGTGCCAGCAGTTACGCAGGGAGAACCGGGGAGCTGTTTTTT. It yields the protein CASSYAGRTGELFF.

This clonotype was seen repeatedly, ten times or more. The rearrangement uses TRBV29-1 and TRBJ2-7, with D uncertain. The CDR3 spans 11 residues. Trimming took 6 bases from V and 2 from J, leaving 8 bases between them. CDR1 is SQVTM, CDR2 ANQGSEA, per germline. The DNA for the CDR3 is TGCAGCGTAAGCTACACCTACGAGCAGTACTTC. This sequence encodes CSVSYTYEQYF.

Here the CDR3 reads CASSQRNTEAFF. DNA of the CDR3: TGTGCCAGCAGCCAACGGAACACTGAAGCTTTCTTT. This chain connects TRBV3-1 to TRBJ1-1; D ambiguous. V lost 2 bases and J lost 1, with 2 bases in between. In germline, CDR1 is LGHDT, CDR2 YNNKEL (reference sequence). The CDR3 consists of 12 residues.

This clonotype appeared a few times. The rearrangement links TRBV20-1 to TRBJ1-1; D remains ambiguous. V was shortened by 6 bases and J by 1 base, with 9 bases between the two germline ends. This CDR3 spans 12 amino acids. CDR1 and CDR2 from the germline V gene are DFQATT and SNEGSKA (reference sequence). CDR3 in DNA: TGCAGTGCATCCCAAGCGAACACTGAAGCTTTCTTT. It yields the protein CSASQANTEAFF.

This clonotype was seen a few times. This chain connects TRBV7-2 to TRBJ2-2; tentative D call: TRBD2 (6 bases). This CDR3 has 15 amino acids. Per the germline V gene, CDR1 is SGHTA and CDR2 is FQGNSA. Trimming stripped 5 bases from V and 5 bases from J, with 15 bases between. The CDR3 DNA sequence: TGTGCCAGCAGCCCCGCCCTGGCGGGGACCGGGGAGCTGTTTTTT. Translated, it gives CASSPALAGTGELFF.

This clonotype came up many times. The DNA for the CDR3 is TGTGCCAGCAGTTCCGGGCTCTATGGCTACACCTTC. This translates into CASSSGLYGYTF. The rearrangement links TRBV5-6 to TRBJ1-2; D gene unclear. This CDR3 is 12 amino acids long. Germline V CDR1 and CDR2: SGHDT, YYEEEE. Deletions cut 5 bases from V and 4 bases from J, with 9 bases between.

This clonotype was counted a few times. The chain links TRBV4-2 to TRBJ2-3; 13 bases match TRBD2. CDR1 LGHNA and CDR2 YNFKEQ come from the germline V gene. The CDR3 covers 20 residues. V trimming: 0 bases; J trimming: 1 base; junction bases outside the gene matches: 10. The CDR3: CASSQDGWTSGSVGTDTQYF. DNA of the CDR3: TGTGCCAGCAGCCAAGACGGGTGGACTAGCGGGAGTGTCGGCACAGATACGCAGTATTTT.

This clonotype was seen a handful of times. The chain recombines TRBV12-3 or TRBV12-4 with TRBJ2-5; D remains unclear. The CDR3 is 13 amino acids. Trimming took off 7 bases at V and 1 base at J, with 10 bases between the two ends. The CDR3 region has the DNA TGTGCCAGCACCACTGACCGCCAAGAGACCCAGTACTTC. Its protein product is CASTTDRQETQYF.